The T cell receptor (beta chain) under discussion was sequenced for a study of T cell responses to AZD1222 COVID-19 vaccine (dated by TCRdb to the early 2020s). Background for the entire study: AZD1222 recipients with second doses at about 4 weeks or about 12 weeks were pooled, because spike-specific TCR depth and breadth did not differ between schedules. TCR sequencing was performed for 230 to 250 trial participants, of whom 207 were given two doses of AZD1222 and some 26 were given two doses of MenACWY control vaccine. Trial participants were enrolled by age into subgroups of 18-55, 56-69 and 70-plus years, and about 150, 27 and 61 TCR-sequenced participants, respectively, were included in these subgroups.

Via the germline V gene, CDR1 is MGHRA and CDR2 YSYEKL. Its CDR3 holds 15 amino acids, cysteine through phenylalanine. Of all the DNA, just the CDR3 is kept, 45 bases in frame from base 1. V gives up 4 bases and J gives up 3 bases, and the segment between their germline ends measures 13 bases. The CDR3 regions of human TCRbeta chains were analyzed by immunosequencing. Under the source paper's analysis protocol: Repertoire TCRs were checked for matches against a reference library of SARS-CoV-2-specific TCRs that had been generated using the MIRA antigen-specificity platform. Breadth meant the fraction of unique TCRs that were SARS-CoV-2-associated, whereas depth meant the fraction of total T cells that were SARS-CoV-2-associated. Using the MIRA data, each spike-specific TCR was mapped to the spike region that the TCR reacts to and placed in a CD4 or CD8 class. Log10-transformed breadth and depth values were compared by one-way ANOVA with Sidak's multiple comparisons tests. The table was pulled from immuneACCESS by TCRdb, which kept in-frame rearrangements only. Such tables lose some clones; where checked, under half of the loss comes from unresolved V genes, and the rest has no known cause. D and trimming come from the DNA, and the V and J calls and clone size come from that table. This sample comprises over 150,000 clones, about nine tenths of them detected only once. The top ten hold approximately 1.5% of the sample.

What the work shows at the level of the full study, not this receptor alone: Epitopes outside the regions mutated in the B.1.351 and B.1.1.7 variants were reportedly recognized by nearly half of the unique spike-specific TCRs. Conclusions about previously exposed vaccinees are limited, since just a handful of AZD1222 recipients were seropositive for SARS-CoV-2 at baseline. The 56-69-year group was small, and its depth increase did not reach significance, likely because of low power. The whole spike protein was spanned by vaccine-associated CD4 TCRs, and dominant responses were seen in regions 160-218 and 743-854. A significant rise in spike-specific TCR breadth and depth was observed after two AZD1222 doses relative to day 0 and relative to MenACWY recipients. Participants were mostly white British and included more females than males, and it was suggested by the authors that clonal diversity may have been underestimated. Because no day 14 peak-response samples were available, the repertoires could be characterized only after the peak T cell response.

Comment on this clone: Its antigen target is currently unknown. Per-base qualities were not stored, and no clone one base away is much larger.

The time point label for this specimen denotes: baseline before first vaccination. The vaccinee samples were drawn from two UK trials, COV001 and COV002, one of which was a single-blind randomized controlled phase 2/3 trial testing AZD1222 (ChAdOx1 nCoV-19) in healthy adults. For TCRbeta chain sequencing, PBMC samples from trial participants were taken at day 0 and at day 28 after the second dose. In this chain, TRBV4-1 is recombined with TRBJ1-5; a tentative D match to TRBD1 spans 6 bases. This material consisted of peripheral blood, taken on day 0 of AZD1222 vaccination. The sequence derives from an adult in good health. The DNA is TGCGCCAGCAGCCGGATACAGGGAAACAATCAGCCCCAGCATTTT. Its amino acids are CASSRIQGNNQPQHF.